This T cell receptor beta chain was documented in a study of blood T cell repertoires in COVID-19. Using immunoSEQ multiplex PCR, the repertoire was profiled, and TCRdb retains in-frame clones only, with some absent. The table includes approximately 21,000 clones, more than 80% detected once. Germline CDR1 and CDR2: SGHDT and YYEEEE. The germline V and J ends were trimmed by 4 bases and 3 bases, with 14 bases remaining between them. There are 15 residues in the CDR3. This clone appeared once. The chain carries TRBV5-6 and TRBJ2-4; TRBD1 is a possible D gene (5 bases). The TCR comes from a human donor in a cohort sampled during active COVID-19. The sequencing input was peripheral blood. The CDR3 region has the DNA TGTGCCAGCAGCAGACTCCAGGGTGACAAAAACATTCAGTACTTC. Protein: CASSRLQGDKNIQYF.